This T cell receptor (beta chain) was captured in a study of blood T cells in healthy people across ages. A J-beta primer mix and a sample-barcoded 5' primer were used in a second PCR of roughly 6 to 11 cycles. TCRdb analysed the 5' RACE reads with MiXCR anew, one entry per CDR3 protein. The sample yields about 1,600,000 distinct CDR3 sequences, around two fifths seen once. Deletions cut 9 bases from V and 7 bases from J, with 18 bases between. The CDR3 runs to 14 residues. Germline values: CDR1 KGHDR, CDR2 SFDVKD. The source of this sequence is a woman between 18 and 29 years old in good health. The V call is TRBV24-1, the J call TRBJ2-1, with D perhaps matching TRBD1 (6 bases). Sample: blood. This chain's CDR3 is CATRGTHAMNEQFF. CDR3 in DNA: TGTGCCACCCGTGGGACACACGCAATGAATGAGCAGTTCTTC.